One sample yielded the 20 T cell receptor beta chains listed below, sequenced in a study of blood T cell repertoires in COVID-19. Data came from immunoSEQ multiplex PCR; TCRdb stores just in-frame clones and leaves some out. This table holds over 90,000 clones, 65% to 90% found once. The sample was peripheral blood. Every receptor here comes from a man older than 75 with acute or convalescent COVID-19.

This chain connects TRBV7-8 to TRBJ2-7; D might be TRBD2 (5 bases). The CDR3 extends over 13 amino acids. The V end lost 5 bases, the J end lost 1 base, and 9 bases lay between the germline ends. Germline values: CDR1 SGHVS, CDR2 FQNEAQ. In DNA form, the CDR3 reads TGTGCCAGCAGCGGGTCGGGGTCCTACGAGCAGTACTTC. Its translation: CASSGSGSYEQYF.

A note on this clone: A junction boundary mismatches the germline segment, possibly from a read error. The rearrangement links TRBV11-2 to TRBJ2-1; weak D call: TRBD1 (6 bases). The germline V gene encodes CDR1 SGHAT and CDR2 FQNNGV. The CDR3 sequence is 13 residues long. The CDR3 DNA follows: TGTGCCAGCAGCCTTGGACAGAACAATGAGCAATTCTTC. Protein: CASSLGQNNEQFF.

CDR3 in amino acids: CASSETGGGTDTQYF. The CDR3 nucleotides read TGTGCCAGCAGCGAAACAGGGGGCGGCACAGATACGCAGTATTTT. The chain links TRBV9 to TRBJ2-3; TRBD1 aligns across 9 bases. Germline CDR1 SGDLS, CDR2 YYNGEE. Unmatched junction bases numbered 3, after V lost 3 bases and J lost 1 base. This CDR3 is 15 amino acids long.

This sequence joins TRBV5-1 and TRBJ1-6, with D tentatively TRBD1 (6 bases). CDR1 is SGHRS, CDR2 YFSETQ, per germline. The CDR3 totals 15 residues. The V end lost 4 bases, the J end lost 0 bases, and 8 bases lay between the germline ends. DNA for the CDR3: TGCGCCAGCAGCCCGGACAGCTCCTATAATTCACCCCTCCACTTT. It is translated as CASSPDSSYNSPLHF.

The rearrangement links TRBV6-2 or TRBV6-3 to TRBJ2-7; D is perhaps TRBD2 (6 bases). Germline V CDR1 and CDR2: MNHEY, SVGEGT. Trimming pared 3 bases from V and 3 bases from J, leaving 15 bases between. The CDR3 is 15 residues long. DNA of the CDR3: TGTGCCAGCAGTTATTCTGGACGGGGACTCTACGAGCAGTACTTC. Its translation: CASSYSGRGLYEQYF.

This chain uses TRBV24-1 with TRBJ2-5, with D possibly matching TRBD1 (5 bases). The CDR3 is 13 amino acids. The V gene's germline CDR1 is KGHDR and CDR2 SFDVKD. Trimming pared 4 bases from V and 4 bases from J, leaving 9 bases between. The CDR3 DNA sequence: TGTGCCACCAGTGAGGCAGGGATAGAGACCCAGTACTTC. It yields the protein CATSEAGIETQYF.

The rearrangement joins TRBV28 to TRBJ2-3, with 10 bases fitting TRBD2. Germline loops: CDR1 MDHEN, CDR2 SYDVKM. V trimming: 4 bases; J trimming: 1 base; junction bases outside the gene matches: 5. There are 16 residues in the CDR3. The CDR3 here is CASSSPGTSGTDTQYF. CDR3 nucleotides: TGTGCCAGCAGTTCCCCGGGGACTAGCGGCACAGATACGCAGTATTTT.

The gene calls are TRBV7-8 and TRBJ2-7, with TRBD2 matching 9 bases. Germline V gene data show CDR1 as SGHVS and CDR2 as FQNEAQ. V was clipped by 0 bases and J by 7 bases; unmatched bases: 10. The CDR3 contains 16 residues. The CDR3 sequence: CASSLAGIAGAGEQYF. The DNA for the CDR3 is TGTGCCAGCAGCTTAGCGGGGATAGCGGGAGCGGGAGAGCAGTACTTC.

This chain joins TRBV9 and TRBJ2-1, with 12 bases that match TRBD2. V shed 0 bases, J shed 8 bases, and the junction held 3 bases outside the gene matches. Germline V gives CDR1 SGDLS, CDR2 YYNGEE. The CDR3 sequence is 15 residues long. The CDR3 here is CASSVGTSGNHEQFF. The CDR3 DNA reads as TGTGCCAGCAGCGTAGGGACTAGCGGGAATCATGAGCAGTTCTTC.

The chain carries TRBV27 and TRBJ2-1; 7 positions match TRBD1. Trimming cost V 5 bases and J 6 bases; bases outside gene matches: 7. This CDR3 is 14 amino acids long. Germline lookup yields CDR1 MNHEY and CDR2 SMNVEV (reference sequence). The CDR3 is CASSPDRVRNEQFF. The CDR3 DNA follows: TGTGCCAGCAGTCCCGACAGGGTCCGCAATGAGCAGTTCTTC.

V is TRBV5-1 and J is TRBJ2-1; 8 bases map to TRBD1. The junction had 13 bases not matched to a gene; V was cut back by 4 bases and J by 7 bases. Germline CDR1 SGHRS, CDR2 YFSETQ. CDR3 length: 16 amino acids. The CDR3 bases are TGCGCCAGCAGCCCAGGACATGGACAGGGTATGAATGAGCAGTTCTTC. As protein: CASSPGHGQGMNEQFF.

The J gene is TRBJ1-5, the V gene TRBV2, with D maybe TRBD1 (6 bases). The CDR3 is made up of 14 amino acids. V gave up 8 bases and J gave up 7 bases, with 18 bases separating them. Per the germline V gene, CDR1 is SNHLY and CDR2 is FYNNEI. The CDR3 nucleotides are TGTGCCAGCGGCTGGGGTGGGGGGGCCCAGCCCCAGCATTTT. Its protein is CASGWGGGAQPQHF. The whole variable domain, remainder taken from reference TRBV2 and TRBJ1-5, is EPEVTQTPSHQVTQMGQEVILRCVPISNHLYFYWYRQILGQKVEFLVSFYNNEISEKSEIFDDQFSVERPDGSNFTLKIRSTKLEDSAMYFCASGWGGGAQPQHFGDGTRLSIL.

The chain joins TRBV5-8 to TRBJ1-2, with 7 positions matching TRBD1. Germline V lookup: CDR1 SGHTS, CDR2 YDEGEE. The CDR3 is 13 residues long. Losses at the gene ends were 3 bases for V and 8 bases for J; bases not matched to a gene: 7. CDR3 DNA sequence: TGTGCCAGCAGCTGGCCGGGACAGAACGGCTACACCTTC. It codes for CASSWPGQNGYTF.

V gene TRBV6-5 combines with J gene TRBJ2-2; 8 bases are shared with TRBD1. V was pared by 6 bases and J by 5 bases, with 2 bases of the junction left unmatched. CDR1 and CDR2 (germline): MNHEY, SVGAGI. The CDR3 covers 13 residues. CDR3 DNA sequence: TGTGCCAGCAGACGGACAGGGACCGGGGAGCTGTTTTTT. Its protein product is CASRRTGTGELFF.

This chain links TRBV7-2 with TRBJ1-5, with D uncertain. Trimming left V 2 bases short and J 4 bases short, with 12 bases between. CDR1 is SGHTA and CDR2 is FQGNSA in the germline V gene. The CDR3 length is 15 residues. The CDR3 is CASSLNAGVNQPQHF. CDR3 bases: TGTGCCAGCAGCTTAAATGCCGGGGTTAATCAGCCCCAGCATTTT. The variable domain in full, with the rest retrieved from reference TRBV7-2 and TRBJ1-5, is GAGVSQSPSNKVTEKGKDVELRCDPISGHTALYWYRQSLGQGLEFLIYFQGNSAPDKSGLPSDRFSAERTGGSVSTLTIQRTQQEDSAVYLCASSLNAGVNQPQHFGDGTRLSIL.

The chain recombines TRBV5-1 with TRBJ2-5, with 8 positions matching TRBD1. Germline V gene sequence: CDR1 SGHRS, CDR2 YFSETQ. The CDR3 has 14 residues. With 2 bases clipped from V and 5 bases from J, the junction kept 5 bases outside the gene matches. This CDR3 is CASSLSTGVETQYF. The CDR3 nucleotides are TGCGCCAGCAGCTTATCGACAGGGGTGGAGACCCAGTACTTC.

The chain is built from TRBV2 and TRBJ2-5, with 7 bases lining up with TRBD1. Germline values: CDR1 SNHLY, CDR2 FYNNEI. The CDR3 covers 17 residues. V was clipped by 0 bases and J by 4 bases; unmatched bases: 11. The chain's CDR3 is CASSEAKAGGLGETQYF. DNA of the CDR3: TGTGCCAGCAGTGAAGCGAAGGCAGGGGGTCTGGGAGAGACCCAGTACTTC.

In DNA form, the CDR3 reads TGTGCCAGCAGCCTCCGGACTAGCGGGAGAGATACGCAGTATTTT. Protein: CASSLRTSGRDTQYF. This sequence joins TRBV7-6 and TRBJ2-3; 13 nucleotides line up with TRBD2. J lost 5 bases, V lost 5 bases, and 4 bases had no gene match. There are 15 residues in the CDR3. The germline CDR1 and CDR2 sequences are SGHVS and FNYEAQ. Looking up the rest from reference TRBV7-6 and TRBJ2-3 gives the full variable domain: GAGVSQSPRYKVTKRGQDVALRCDPISGHVSLYWYRQALGQGPEFLTYFNYEAQQDKSGLPNDRFSAERPEGSISTLTIQRTEQRDSAMYRCASSLRTSGRDTQYFGPGTRLTVL.

This rearrangement joins TRBV7-9 to TRBJ2-6, with D tentatively TRBD2 (7 bases). CDR3 length: 16 residues. Germline assignment: CDR1 SEHNR and CDR2 FQNEAQ (reference sequence). Trimming left V 7 bases short and J 4 bases short, with 17 bases between. In DNA form, the CDR3 reads TGTGCCAGCACCCTTGGGGGGGCCTCAGGGGCCAACGTCCTGACTTTC. This encodes CASTLGGASGANVLTF.

CDR3 in DNA: TGTGCCAGCAGCCAAGATCTGGTTCGGACTGAAGCTTTCTTT. This sequence encodes CASSQDLVRTEAFF. J is TRBJ1-1 and V is TRBV14; D is undetermined. Trimming cost V 0 bases and J 5 bases, with 10 bases left between them. Germline V gives CDR1 SGHDN, CDR2 FVKESK. This CDR3 has 14 residues.